This T cell receptor (beta chain) was recorded in a study of blood T cells in healthy people across ages. Overall study findings and caveats: Older age went with lower TCR beta diversity per million T cells, in a roughly linear way. Naive T cell percentage showed a strong correlation with the diversity of TCR beta.

It was with a sample-barcoded 5' primer and a J-beta primer mix that a second PCR of about 7 to 12 cycles was run. A tag from a template-switch adaptor with 12 random nucleotides marked each cDNA molecule. TCRdb itself ran the 5' RACE reads through MiXCR, one entry per CDR3 protein. The sample holds hundreds of thousands of distinct CDR3 sequences, about 37% seen once. The CDR3 runs 12 residues. Germline loops: CDR1 SGHDT, CDR2 YYEEEE. V lost 2 bases and J lost 5, with 5 bases in between. In regard to this clonotype: As yet, its antigen is unknown. A much bigger clone sits one base away, suggesting this may be a read error.

Sequencing was done on a sample of blood. The source is a man younger than 35 in good health. V gene TRBV5-6 combines with J gene TRBJ1-5; no reliable D call. The CDR3 bases are TGTGCCAGCAGCTTTGTGGATCAGCCCCAGCATTTT. Translating gives CASSFVDQPQHF.